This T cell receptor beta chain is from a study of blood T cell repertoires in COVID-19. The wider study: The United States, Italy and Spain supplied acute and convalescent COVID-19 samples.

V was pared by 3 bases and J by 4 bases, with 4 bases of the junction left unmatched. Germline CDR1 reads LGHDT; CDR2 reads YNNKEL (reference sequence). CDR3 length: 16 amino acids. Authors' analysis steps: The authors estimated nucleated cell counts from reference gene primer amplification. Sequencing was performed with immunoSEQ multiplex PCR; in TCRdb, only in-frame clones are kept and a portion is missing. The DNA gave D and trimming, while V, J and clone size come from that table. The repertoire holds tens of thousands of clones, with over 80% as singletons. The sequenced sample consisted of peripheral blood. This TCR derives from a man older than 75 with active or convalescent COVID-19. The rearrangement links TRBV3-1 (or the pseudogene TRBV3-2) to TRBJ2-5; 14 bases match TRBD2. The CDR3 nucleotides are TGTGCCAGCAGCCACCAGACTAGCGGGAGGGGAGAGACCCAGTACTTC. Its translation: CASSHQTSGRGETQYF.